The next 21 T cell receptor beta chains were all read from a single sample in a study of T cell responses to AZD1222 COVID-19 vaccine (dated by TCRdb to the early 2020s). The method behind the library was the immunoSEQ multiplex PCR assay. As stored in TCRdb, this immuneACCESS dataset retains in-frame rearrangements with V and J assigned. A fraction of the clones does not appear; measured against another copy, unresolved V genes explain less than half of the discrepancy, and the remainder lacks a known reason. For this sample there are around 120,000 clones; around 93% appear just once. The ten largest clones take up approximately 8% of the sample. This sample's time point label indicates: about 28 days (+/-7) after the second vaccine dose. The sample in question was peripheral blood, obtained 28 days after the second AZD1222 dose. These TCRs come from an adult who received the AZD1222 COVID-19 vaccine.

The rearrangement uses TRBV6-5 and TRBJ2-7, with D maybe TRBD2 (7 bases). Trimming pared 1 base from V and 7 bases from J, leaving 14 bases between. Germline lookup yields CDR1 MNHEY and CDR2 SVGAGI. There are 14 residues in the CDR3. CDR3 loop: CASSYLRGGWEQYF. The CDR3 coding sequence is TGTGCCAGCAGTTACTTGAGGGGGGGATGGGAGCAGTACTTC.

In DNA, the CDR3 is TGTGCCAGCAGCTTGGGGGTTCACTATGGCTACACCTTC. Its translation is CASSLGVHYGYTF. The V and J genes are TRBV5-5 and TRBJ1-2; D gene ambiguous. The germline V and J ends were trimmed by 0 bases and 3 bases, with 6 bases remaining between them. The germline CDR1 and CDR2 sequences are SGHKS and YYEKEE (reference sequence). CDR3 length equals 13 residues.

The J gene is TRBJ2-1, the V gene TRBV19, with D perhaps being TRBD1 or TRBD2 (7 bases each). CDR3 length: 19 amino acids. Trimming took 7 bases from V and 0 from J, leaving 25 bases between them. Germline values: CDR1 LNHDA, CDR2 SQIVND (reference sequence). The CDR3: CASKGGVRGSPSSYNEQFF. The CDR3 DNA is TGTGCCAGTAAGGGAGGGGTCAGGGGGTCTCCGAGCTCCTACAATGAGCAGTTCTTC.

This clone was recorded a few times. The J gene is TRBJ1-1, the V gene TRBV25-1, with no clear D. Germline loops: CDR1 MGHDK, CDR2 SYGVNS. This CDR3 region has 13 residues. V lost 7 bases and J 1 base, leaving 10 bases between the germline ends. This chain's CDR3 is CASIGLRNTEAFF. In nucleotides, the CDR3 is TGTGCCAGCATCGGACTGAGGAACACTGAAGCTTTCTTT.

This sequence joins TRBV5-1 and TRBJ1-5; 10 nucleotides line up with TRBD1. V was clipped by 4 bases and J by 3 bases; unmatched bases: 4. The CDR3 is 15 residues long. The germline V gene has CDR1 SGHRS and CDR2 YFSETQ. The CDR3 bases are TGCGCCAGCAGCGTAGGGACAGGGGACAATCAGCCCCAGCATTTT. Translated, it gives CASSVGTGDNQPQHF.

The rearrangement links TRBV2 to TRBJ1-5; D possibly corresponds to TRBD1 (5 bases). Germline values: CDR1 SNHLY, CDR2 FYNNEI. V was shortened by 0 bases and J by 4 bases, with 10 bases between the two germline ends. The length of the CDR3 is 15 residues. The CDR3 DNA reads TGTGCCAGCAGTGAAGCAGGGGTTGGTAATCAGCCCCAGCATTTT. Residues: CASSEAGVGNQPQHF. The whole variable domain, remainder taken from reference TRBV2 and TRBJ1-5, is EPEVTQTPSHQVTQMGQEVILRCVPISNHLYFYWYRQILGQKVEFLVSFYNNEISEKSEIFDDQFSVERPDGSNFTLKIRSTKLEDSAMYFCASSEAGVGNQPQHFGDGTRLSIL.

This clone appeared a single time. The rearrangement links TRBV6-2 or TRBV6-3 to TRBJ2-1; 7 positions match TRBD2. The CDR3 runs to 15 residues. The J segment lost 3 bases and the V segment lost 1 base, leaving 3 bases of the junction unmatched. Germline CDR1 and CDR2: MNHEY and SVGEGT. CDR3 amino acids: CASSYLPSGYNEQFF. The DNA for the CDR3 is TGTGCCAGCAGTTACTTGCCTAGCGGCTACAATGAGCAGTTCTTC.

The chain combines TRBV15 with TRBJ2-1; no clear D gene. CDR1 is LNHNV and CDR2 is YYDKDF in the germline V gene (reference sequence). With 0 bases removed from V and 5 bases from J, the gap between germline ends came to 11 bases. The CDR3 runs to 15 residues. The DNA for the CDR3 is TGTGCCACCAGCAGAGATAACTCTGCCCACAATGAGCAGTTCTTC. It translates to CATSRDNSAHNEQFF. Using reference TRBV15 and TRBJ2-1 for the parts outside the CDR3, the full variable domain is DAMVIQNPRYQVTQFGKPVTLSCSQTLNHNVMYWYQQKSSQAPKLLFHYYDKDFNNEADTPDNFQSRRPNTSFCFLDIRSPGLGDTAMYLCATSRDNSAHNEQFFGPGTRLTVL.

The CDR3 here is CASSQDISAWRAEAFF. The DNA of the CDR3 is TGTGCCAGCAGCCAAGATATTTCGGCTTGGAGAGCTGAAGCTTTCTTT. The chain is built from TRBV3-1 (or the pseudogene TRBV3-2) and TRBJ1-1; D gene uncertain. Trimming stripped 0 bases from V and 6 bases from J, with 17 bases between. The CDR3 has 16 residues. Germline CDR1 and CDR2: LGHDT and YNNKEL (reference sequence).

The chain links TRBV28 to TRBJ2-7; either TRBD1 or TRBD2 may supply D (6 bases each). CDR3 length: 13 amino acids. Germline CDR1 reads MDHEN; CDR2 reads SYDVKM. The CDR3 here is CASGAGSSYEQYF. The CDR3 nucleotides read TGTGCTTCGGGGGCCGGGAGCTCCTACGAGCAGTACTTC. Drawing the rest from reference TRBV28 and TRBJ2-7, the complete variable domain is DVKVTQSSRYLVKRTGEKVFLECVQDMDHENMFWYRQDPGLGLRLIYFSYDVKMKEKGDIPEGYSVSREKKERFSLILESASTNQTSMYLCASGAGSSYEQYFGPGTRLTVT.

This clone was observed a single time. The rearrangement uses TRBV12-3 or TRBV12-4 and TRBJ1-1, with no clear D. Deletions cut 7 bases from V and 8 bases from J, with 11 bases between. The CDR3 consists of 11 residues. CDR3 sequence: CASTPRDEAFF. The CDR3, as DNA: TGTGCCAGCACCCCTCGAGACGAAGCTTTCTTT.

Written as DNA, the CDR3 is TGTGCCAGCAGTTTCGCTCTAGCGCGCGGATCGTGGTTCTTC. It translates to CASSFALARGSWFF. The chain employs TRBV28 and TRBJ2-1; D is possibly TRBD2 (6 bases). V was shortened by 3 bases and J by 15 bases, with 21 bases between the two germline ends. From germline, CDR1 is MDHEN and CDR2 SYDVKM. The CDR3 extends over 14 amino acids.

This clone was counted only a few times. The chain links TRBV28 to TRBJ1-2; no definite D call. The ends were cut back, 2 bases at V and 8 bases at J, with 6 bases in the middle. This CDR3 spans 11 amino acids. CDR1 MDHEN and CDR2 SYDVKM come from the germline V gene. In DNA, the CDR3 is TGTGCCAGCAGTTTAGCAAAAGGCTACACCTTC. It translates to CASSLAKGYTF.

V is TRBV7-2 and J is TRBJ2-7, with D unclear. CDR1 and CDR2 from the germline V gene are SGHTA and FQGNSA. Deletions cut 5 bases from V and 2 bases from J, with 7 bases between. The CDR3 loop spans 12 amino acids. The CDR3 region has the DNA TGTGCCAGCAGCCCGGCCACCTACGAGCAGTACTTC. This codes for CASSPATYEQYF.

J is TRBJ1-2 and V is TRBV5-4; D remains unclear. Looked up from germline, CDR1 is SGHNT and CDR2 is YYREEE (reference sequence). The CDR3 spans 13 residues. Trimming left V 3 bases short and J 2 bases short, with 8 bases between. CDR3 loop: CASSYQANYGYTF. The DNA of the CDR3 is TGTGCCAGCAGCTATCAGGCGAACTATGGCTACACCTTC.

This rearrangement joins TRBV27 to TRBJ1-2; TRBD1 might be the D (5 bases). This CDR3 has 13 residues. Germline V CDR1 and CDR2: MNHEY, SMNVEV (reference sequence). V dropped 1 base and J dropped 7 bases, with 10 bases sitting between them. The CDR3 here is CASSLLGGAGYTF. In nucleotides, the CDR3 is TGTGCCAGCAGTTTATTGGGAGGGGCTGGCTACACCTTC.

V and J are TRBV6-5 and TRBJ2-3; 7 bases are a match to TRBD1. This CDR3 comprises 15 residues. After removal of 7 bases from V and 3 bases from J, the junction contained 10 bases not matched to a gene. CDR1 is MNHEY, CDR2 SVGAGI, per germline. The CDR3 sequence: CASNPGTVNTDTQYF. In nucleotides, the CDR3 is TGTGCCAGCAACCCCGGGACAGTCAATACAGATACGCAGTATTTT.

CDR3 residues: CATSRDPGRGFYNEQFF. The CDR3 DNA follows: TGTGCCACCAGCAGAGATCCGGGGCGGGGGTTCTACAATGAGCAGTTCTTC. The chain carries TRBV15 and TRBJ2-1; TRBD2 aligns across 7 bases. Unmatched junction bases numbered 8, after V lost 0 bases and J lost 3 bases. Germline CDR1 LNHNV, CDR2 YYDKDF (reference sequence). CDR3 length: 17 residues.

V is TRBV10-3 and J is TRBJ1-1; no firm D call. This CDR3 is 12 amino acids long. V lost 8 bases to trimming and J lost 1 base, with 8 bases between them. Germline CDR1 is ENHRY and CDR2 is SYGVKD. CDR3 residues: CAIGPQNTEAFF. As DNA, the CDR3 is TGTGCCATCGGCCCGCAGAACACTGAAGCTTTCTTT.

The chain couples TRBV7-2 to TRBJ2-1; tentative D call: TRBD2 (7 bases). The germline V and J ends were trimmed by 1 base and 8 bases, with 15 bases remaining between them. This CDR3 is built from 15 residues. Germline V gene data show CDR1 as SGHTA and CDR2 as FQGNSA. The DNA of the CDR3 is TGTGCCAGCAGCTTAGGCGGGGGCGGCGGAGATGAGCAGTTCTTC. Translated: CASSLGGGGGDEQFF.

The CDR3: CASSPGLSYEQYF. In DNA, the CDR3 is TGTGCCAGCAGCCCAGGACTATCGTACGAGCAGTACTTC. This chain joins TRBV5-6 and TRBJ2-7, with D possibly TRBD2 on 6 matching bases. Per germline, CDR1 SGHDT and CDR2 YYEEEE. This CDR3 has 13 residues. Deletions cut 4 bases from V and 4 bases from J, with 12 bases between.